The 30 T cell receptor beta chains below all came from one sample that was sequenced in a study of blood T cell repertoires in COVID-19. Here immunoSEQ multiplex PCR was the method, and the copy in TCRdb shows in-frame clones only, minus some. The sample consists of about 250,000 clones, approximately 84% of them appearing once. Material: PBMCs or T cells enriched from blood (not recorded which). Receptors were obtained from a man in his forties who had recovered from COVID-19.

The chain combines TRBV9 with TRBJ2-3; TRBD1 aligns across 7 bases. V dropped 4 bases and J dropped 4; count of bases not matched to a gene: 12. Germline assignment: CDR1 SGDLS and CDR2 YYNGEE. This CDR3 comprises 16 residues. For the CDR3, the DNA is TGTGCCAGCAGCCCCAGACAGGGCTACGGATCAGATACGCAGTATTTT. This sequence encodes CASSPRQGYGSDTQYF.

V and J are TRBV5-1 and TRBJ2-5; 11 nucleotides line up with TRBD2. CDR3 length: 15 residues. V lost 3 bases, J lost 5 bases, and 6 bases stayed unmatched. Germline-derived CDR1 and CDR2 are SGHRS and YFSETQ. Written as DNA, the CDR3 is TGCGCCAGCAGCTCCGATAGCGGGAGGGCGGAGACCCAGTACTTC. This codes for CASSSDSGRAETQYF.

V usage is TRBV6-2 or TRBV6-3 and J usage is TRBJ2-1; 12 positions agree with TRBD1. Germline values: CDR1 MNHEY, CDR2 SVGEGT. J gave up 14 bases and V 2 bases, and 10 bases lay outside the gene matches. The CDR3 length is 15 residues. The chain's CDR3 is CASSYPGQGAVPKFF. Here the CDR3 DNA reads TGTGCCAGCAGTTACCCGGGACAGGGGGCCGTCCCTAAGTTCTTC.

The gene calls are TRBV7-8 and TRBJ1-1, with D unclear. The V end lost 5 bases, the J end lost 5 bases, and 21 bases lay between the germline ends. Germline V CDR1 and CDR2: SGHVS, FQNEAQ. This CDR3 comprises 16 residues. The CDR3 sequence is CASSPRRVRASTEAFF. DNA of the CDR3: TGTGCCAGCAGCCCGCGCCGGGTGCGAGCCAGTACTGAAGCTTTCTTT.

J is TRBJ1-1 and V is TRBV18, with D perhaps matching TRBD1 (5 bases). V lost 4 bases, J lost 6 bases, and 9 bases lay in between. CDR1 KGHSH and CDR2 LQKENI come from the germline V gene. CDR3 length equals 12 residues. The CDR3 bases are TGTGCCAGCTCACTACAGGAATCTGAAGCTTTCTTT. Residues: CASSLQESEAFF.

The rearrangement uses TRBV7-2 and TRBJ2-5; D is possibly TRBD1 (6 bases). This CDR3 is 15 amino acids long. Per germline, CDR1 SGHTA and CDR2 FQGNSA. Trimming shortened V by 3 bases and J by 2 bases, and 13 bases separated the two germline ends. CDR3: CASSLRQGKQETQYF. The CDR3 DNA sequence: TGTGCCAGCAGCTTGCGGCAGGGGAAACAAGAGACCCAGTACTTC.

V is TRBV6-5 and J is TRBJ2-5; TRBD2 matches 10 bases. CDR3 size: 14 residues. Germline CDR1 and CDR2: MNHEY and SVGAGI. The ends lost 5 bases at V and 4 bases at J; junction bases unmatched: 4. CDR3 sequence reads: CASSKRGGGETQYF. In DNA form, the CDR3 reads TGTGCCAGCAGTAAGCGGGGGGGCGGAGAGACCCAGTACTTC.

V usage is TRBV19 and J usage is TRBJ1-1; D call uncertain. This CDR3 region has 14 residues. Looked up from germline, CDR1 is LNHDA and CDR2 is SQIVND (reference sequence). Between the trimmed V and J ends, which lost 0 bases and 2 bases, there was a span of 7 bases. This CDR3 is CASSIEHLNTEAFF. Written as DNA, the CDR3 is TGTGCCAGTAGTATAGAACACCTTAACACTGAAGCTTTCTTT. Combining the CDR3 with reference TRBV19 and TRBJ1-1 gives the whole variable domain DGGITQSPKYLFRKEGQNVTLSCEQNLNHDAMYWYRQDPGQGLRLIYYSQIVNDFQKGDIAEGYSVSREKKESFPLTVTSAQKNPTAFYLCASSIEHLNTEAFFGQGTRLTVV.

In this sample, this clone turned up once. The rearrangement joins TRBV2 to TRBJ2-1; 7 positions match TRBD2. CDR1 is SNHLY, CDR2 FYNNEI, per germline. V shed 7 bases, J shed 4 bases, and the junction held 4 bases outside the gene matches. The CDR3 runs to 13 residues. The CDR3, as DNA: TGTGCCAGCACCTGGGAGGGATACAATGAGCAGTTCTTC. Translating it yields CASTWEGYNEQFF.

The chain carries TRBV30 and TRBJ1-2; TRBD1 matches at 9 bases. Germline-derived CDR1 and CDR2 are GTSNPN and SVGIG (reference sequence). CDR3 length equals 16 residues. With V trimmed by 5 bases and J by 8 bases, 18 bases remained unmatched. Here the CDR3 reads CAWLSLGQGGKKGYTF. The CDR3 DNA follows: TGTGCCTGGCTTTCTTTGGGACAGGGAGGGAAGAAGGGCTACACCTTC.

The rearrangement links TRBV30 to TRBJ2-5; tentative D call: TRBD2 (6 bases). This CDR3 is built from 14 residues. V dropped 1 base and J dropped 3 bases, with 12 bases sitting between them. Germline lookup yields CDR1 GTSNPN and CDR2 SVGIG (reference sequence). The DNA of the CDR3 is TGTGCCTGGAGTGGTGGTAGCGGTGAAGAGACCCAGTACTTC. It specifies CAWSGGSGEETQYF.

Note on this clone: This same CDR3 is encoded by further DNA sequences in the sample. The chain is built from TRBV18 and TRBJ2-7; D perhaps matches TRBD1 (7 bases). The germline CDR1 and CDR2 sequences are KGHSH and LQKENI. V lost 3 bases, J lost 2 bases, and 11 bases lay in between. The CDR3 consists of 14 residues. CDR3: CASSPDRTTYEQYF. CDR3 DNA: TGTGCCAGCTCACCGGACAGGACTACCTACGAGCAGTACTTC.

This clone was counted only a few times. The chain uses TRBV28 and TRBJ1-2; D gene uncertain. CDR3 length: 14 amino acids. Germline loops: CDR1 MDHEN, CDR2 SYDVKM. The V and J ends lost 7 bases and 4 bases respectively, with 16 bases between them. The CDR3 reads CASTHPRVFYGYTF. CDR3 in DNA: TGTGCCAGCACCCACCCCCGAGTTTTCTATGGCTACACCTTC.

The rearrangement uses TRBV5-6 and TRBJ2-3; the D gene is possibly TRBD2 (5 bases). CDR1 is SGHDT, CDR2 YYEEEE, per germline. CDR3 length equals 14 residues. Trimming removed 1 base at V and 1 base at J, with 7 bases between. This CDR3 reads CASSLMRGTDTQYF. Here the CDR3 DNA reads TGTGCCAGCAGCTTGATGCGGGGCACAGATACGCAGTATTTT.

V is TRBV28 and J is TRBJ1-1; 7 positions match TRBD1. This CDR3 region has 14 residues. Germline trimming cut 2 bases from V and 0 bases from J; bases unmatched to any gene: 0. Germline lookup yields CDR1 MDHEN and CDR2 SYDVKM. The CDR3 loop reads CASSLRGLNTEAFF. CDR3 DNA sequence: TGTGCCAGCAGTTTAAGGGGGCTGAACACTGAAGCTTTCTTT.

This chain uses TRBV11-2 with TRBJ2-3; 8 nucleotides align to TRBD2. The CDR3 contains 18 residues. Germline V lookup: CDR1 SGHAT, CDR2 FQNNGV. V lost 6 bases, J lost 0 bases, and 14 bases stayed unmatched. The CDR3 loop reads CASSQRGAGVISTDTQYF. Written as DNA, the CDR3 is TGTGCCAGCAGTCAAAGGGGAGCGGGAGTAATAAGCACAGATACGCAGTATTTT.

The V call is TRBV18, the J call TRBJ1-6, with D hard to call. The CDR3 is made up of 15 amino acids. Looked up from germline, CDR1 is KGHSH and CDR2 is LQKENI. V was pared by 6 bases and J by 0 bases, with 9 bases between. The CDR3 reads CASSESSSYNSPLHF. The CDR3 DNA follows: TGTGCCAGCTCGGAGAGCAGCTCCTATAATTCACCCCTCCACTTT. The full variable domain, its missing parts supplied by reference TRBV18 and TRBJ1-6, is NAGVMQNPRHLVRRRGQEARLRCSPMKGHSHVYWYRQLPEEGLKFMVYLQKENIIDESGMPKERFSAEFPKEGPSILRIQQVVRGDSAAYFCASSESSSYNSPLHFGNGTRLTVT.

The gene calls are TRBV5-4 and TRBJ2-7, with D tentatively TRBD1 (6 bases). Germline assignment: CDR1 SGHNT and CDR2 YYREEE (reference sequence). Trimming cost V 0 bases and J 0 bases, with 10 bases left between them. CDR3 length: 15 residues. The CDR3 nucleotides are TGTGCCAGCAGCTTGGGACAGGATATCTCCTACGAGCAGTACTTC. Translated: CASSLGQDISYEQYF.

The chain's CDR3 is CASSLATSGANTGELFF. The CDR3 DNA sequence: TGTGCCAGCAGCTTGGCGACTAGCGGGGCGAACACCGGGGAGCTGTTTTTT. This chain connects TRBV5-4 to TRBJ2-2, with 11 bases aligning to TRBD2. V gave up 0 bases and J gave up 0 bases; unmatched junction bases: 1. This CDR3 region has 17 residues. The V gene's germline CDR1 is SGHNT and CDR2 YYREEE (reference sequence).

The gene calls are TRBV10-3 and TRBJ1-2; TRBD1 matches at 8 bases. The CDR3 runs 14 residues. Germline V gene sequence: CDR1 ENHRY, CDR2 SYGVKD. J gave up 4 bases and V 6 bases, and 7 bases lay outside the gene matches. Written as DNA, the CDR3 is TGTGCCATCAGCGATTGGGGACAGGTCTATGGCTACACCTTC. It specifies CAISDWGQVYGYTF.

This clone appeared a single time. The chain combines TRBV28 with TRBJ2-5; D is perhaps TRBD1 (5 bases). The germline gives CDR1 MDHEN, CDR2 SYDVKM. There are 16 residues in the CDR3. Trimming removed 3 bases at V and 1 base at J, with 15 bases between. CDR3 protein: CASSFVAGNIQETQYF. CDR3 nucleotide sequence: TGTGCCAGCAGTTTTGTGGCAGGGAATATCCAAGAGACCCAGTACTTC.

This clone was observed a single time. V usage is TRBV6-5 and J usage is TRBJ2-1, with 12 nucleotides matching TRBD2. The CDR3 is made up of 15 amino acids. V lost 2 bases to trimming and J lost 8 bases; unmatched junction nucleotides: 4. Germline CDR1 reads MNHEY; CDR2 reads SVGAGI. The CDR3 DNA sequence: TGTGCCAGCAGTTACGCTAGCGGGGGGGTCGATGAGCAGTTCTTC. It translates to CASSYASGGVDEQFF.

V and J are TRBV7-2 and TRBJ2-7; TRBD2 matches 7 bases. Germline trimming cut 1 base from V and 4 bases from J; bases unmatched to any gene: 7. From germline, CDR1 is SGHTA and CDR2 FQGNSA. The CDR3 sequence is 15 residues long. CDR3 DNA: TGTGCCAGCAGCTTAGGGGGAGGGCCGGCGTACGAGCAGTACTTC. Its protein product is CASSLGGGPAYEQYF.

Only one count was recorded for this clone. This chain links TRBV7-3 with TRBJ2-7; 7 bases agree with TRBD1. The trim removed 4 bases at V and 1 base at J, leaving 1 base unmatched. CDR1 and CDR2 (germline): SGHTA, FQGTGA. This CDR3 region has 13 residues. The CDR3 reads CASSSGQSYEQYF. The CDR3 DNA reads as TGTGCCAGCAGCTCGGGACAGTCCTACGAGCAGTACTTC.

The V gene is TRBV18, the J gene TRBJ1-6, with unresolved D. Germline CDR1 is KGHSH and CDR2 is LQKENI. V lost 3 bases and J lost 7, with 16 bases in between. This CDR3 has 16 amino acids. CDR3 protein: CASSPLETGSNSPLHF. CDR3 DNA: TGTGCCAGCTCACCCTTGGAGACTGGGAGCAATTCACCCCTCCACTTT.

In nucleotides, the CDR3 is TGTGCCAGCAGATACGGACAGGGGAACGGCTACACCTTC. Amino acid sequence: CASRYGQGNGYTF. The V call is TRBV12-3 or TRBV12-4, the J call TRBJ1-2; 9 positions match TRBD1. The ends lost 6 bases at V and 8 bases at J; junction bases unmatched: 7. CDR3 size: 13 residues.

The V and J genes are TRBV18 and TRBJ1-1, with a weak D call TRBD1 (6 bases). The V gene's germline CDR1 is KGHSH and CDR2 LQKENI. V was pared by 2 bases and J by 11 bases, with 12 bases between. The CDR3 is 12 amino acids. The CDR3 DNA is TGTGCCAGCTCACCATCGAAGGGGGACGCTTTCTTT. Protein sequence: CASSPSKGDAFF.

In nucleotides, the CDR3 is TGTGCCAGCACGCGGTTCAGGGTCGGCACTGAAGCTTTCTTT. As protein: CASTRFRVGTEAFF. V usage is TRBV7-6 and J usage is TRBJ1-1, with D perhaps matching TRBD1 (5 bases). Trimming pared 7 bases from V and 4 bases from J, leaving 16 bases between. The CDR3 totals 14 residues. Germline assignment: CDR1 SGHVS and CDR2 FNYEAQ.

The V call is TRBV7-3, the J call TRBJ1-2; TRBD1 matches at 10 bases. Germline trimming cut 0 bases from V and 7 bases from J; bases unmatched to any gene: 5. The CDR3 totals 15 residues. Germline values: CDR1 SGHTA, CDR2 FQGTGA. CDR3 amino acids: CASSLTTGGESGYTF. As DNA, the CDR3 is TGTGCCAGCAGCTTAACGACAGGGGGCGAAAGTGGCTACACCTTC.

J is TRBJ2-1 and V is TRBV27; tentative D call: TRBD2 (6 bases). CDR3 size: 13 residues. In germline, CDR1 is MNHEY, CDR2 SMNVEV (reference sequence). V dropped 1 base and J dropped 7 bases, with 8 bases sitting between them. CDR3 residues: CASSLFGGNEQFF. The CDR3 DNA reads as TGTGCCAGCAGTTTATTTGGGGGGAATGAGCAGTTCTTC.